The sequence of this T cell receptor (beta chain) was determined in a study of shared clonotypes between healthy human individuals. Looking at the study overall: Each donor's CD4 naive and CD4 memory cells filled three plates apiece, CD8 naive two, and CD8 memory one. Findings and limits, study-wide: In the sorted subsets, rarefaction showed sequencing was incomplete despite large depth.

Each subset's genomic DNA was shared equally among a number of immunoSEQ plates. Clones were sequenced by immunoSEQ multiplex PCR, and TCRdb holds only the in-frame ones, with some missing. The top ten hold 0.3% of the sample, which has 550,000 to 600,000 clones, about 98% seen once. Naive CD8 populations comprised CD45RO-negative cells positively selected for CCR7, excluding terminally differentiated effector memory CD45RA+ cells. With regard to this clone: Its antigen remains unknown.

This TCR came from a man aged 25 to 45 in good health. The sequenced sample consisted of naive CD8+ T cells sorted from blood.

The CDR3 bases are TGTGCCACCAGCAGTCCTGCAGGCGGCTCCTACGAGCAGTACTTC. As protein: CATSSPAGGSYEQYF. This chain uses TRBV15 with TRBJ2-7; D gene ambiguous. V was pared by 3 bases and J by 0 bases, with 12 bases between. This CDR3 region has 15 residues. Germline lookup yields CDR1 LNHNV and CDR2 YYDKDF (reference sequence). Together with reference TRBV15 and TRBJ2-7, the CDR3 gives the full variable domain: DAMVIQNPRYQVTQFGKPVTLSCSQTLNHNVMYWYQQKSSQAPKLLFHYYDKDFNNEADTPDNFQSRRPNTSFCFLDIRSPGLGDTAMYLCATSSPAGGSYEQYFGPGTRLTVT.